Each of the 22 T cell receptor beta chains below was sequenced from the same sample in a study of T cell changes during pregnancy in multiple sclerosis. This table comes from immunoSEQ multiplex PCR, and its TCRdb copy is limited to in-frame clones, with some not included. Among over 65,000 clones, roughly 92% were seen once, and the ten largest hold approximately 2.5%. The specimen comprised peripheral blood, sampled in the first trimester of pregnancy. All receptors derive from a female donor with multiple sclerosis, enrolled in a pregnancy study.

This clone was observed a single time. The rearrangement uses TRBV18 and TRBJ2-2; D is possibly TRBD2 (6 bases). The CDR3 extends over 14 amino acids. Germline V gene lookup returns CDR1 KGHSH and CDR2 LQKENI. V was shortened by 4 bases and J by 6 bases, with 12 bases between the two germline ends. This CDR3 is CASSRKEGSGELFF. CDR3 in DNA: TGTGCCAGCTCACGGAAGGAGGGGTCCGGGGAGCTGTTTTTT.

This chain links TRBV25-1 with TRBJ1-1; 9 nucleotides agree with TRBD1. With 6 bases clipped from V and 4 bases from J, the junction kept 15 bases outside the gene matches. The germline gives CDR1 MGHDK, CDR2 SYGVNS. This CDR3 comprises 17 residues. CDR3 in amino acids: CASRSGVGTGIFTEAFF. CDR3 sequence (DNA): TGTGCCAGCAGGTCTGGGGTTGGGACAGGGATCTTCACTGAAGCTTTCTTT.

The chain employs TRBV7-9 and TRBJ1-2; TRBD1 is a possible D gene (5 bases). Looked up from germline, CDR1 is SEHNR and CDR2 is FQNEAQ (reference sequence). Trimming removed 2 bases at V and 3 bases at J, with 10 bases between. This CDR3 contains 14 residues. For the CDR3, the DNA is TGTGCCAGCAGCTTATCGCAGGGTTACTATGGCTACACCTTC. Encoded protein: CASSLSQGYYGYTF.

V gene TRBV5-5 combines with J gene TRBJ2-2; D not resolved. This CDR3 spans 13 amino acids. V lost 1 base to trimming and J lost 6 bases, with 7 bases between them. CDR1 SGHKS and CDR2 YYEKEE come from the germline V gene (reference sequence). The CDR3 reads CASSLFSAGELFF. In DNA form, the CDR3 reads TGTGCCAGCAGCTTGTTCTCCGCCGGGGAGCTGTTTTTT.

About this clone itself: The sample has other DNA sequences that encode this CDR3 too. V is TRBV7-8 and J is TRBJ1-5; the match to TRBD1 covers 9 bases. Germline assignment: CDR1 SGHVS and CDR2 FQNEAQ. V lost 1 base and J lost 4; bases outside the gene matches: 2. The CDR3 is 15 amino acids. CDR3 region: CASSLEDRGNQPQHF. The CDR3 coding sequence is TGTGCCAGCAGCTTAGAGGACAGGGGTAATCAGCCCCAGCATTTT. Full variable domain (outside the CDR3, taken from reference TRBV7-8 and TRBJ1-5): GAGVSQSPRYKVAKRGQDVALRCDPISGHVSLFWYQQALGQGPEFLTYFQNEAQLDKSGLPSDRFFAERPEGSVSTLKIQRTQQEDSAVYLCASSLEDRGNQPQHFGDGTRLSIL.

The chain couples TRBV11-2 to TRBJ2-7; 7 bases line up with TRBD1. CDR3 length: 15 amino acids. Losses at the gene ends were 1 base for V and 1 base for J; bases not matched to a gene: 4. CDR1 and CDR2 from the germline V gene are SGHAT and FQNNGV. CDR3 nucleotides: TGTGCCAGCAGCTTAGCGACAGGGCCATCCTACGAGCAGTACTTC. This sequence encodes CASSLATGPSYEQYF.

This chain uses TRBV2 with TRBJ2-5; D is uncertain. Germline V gene lookup returns CDR1 SNHLY and CDR2 FYNNEI. The CDR3 is 13 amino acids. Trimming cost V 3 bases and J 5 bases, with 10 bases left between them. CDR3 DNA: TGTGCCAGCAGTGACAGTTGGTGGGAGACCCAGTACTTC. Protein: CASSDSWWETQYF.

This rearrangement joins TRBV7-8 to TRBJ1-1; unclear D gene. The CDR3 length is 14 residues. V lost 2 bases and J 4 bases, leaving 11 bases between the germline ends. Germline V gene data show CDR1 as SGHVS and CDR2 as FQNEAQ. CDR3 loop: CASSLNFAGTEAFF. The CDR3 nucleotides read TGTGCCAGCAGCTTAAATTTCGCGGGCACTGAAGCTTTCTTT. Using reference TRBV7-8 and TRBJ1-1 for the parts outside the CDR3, the full variable domain is GAGVSQSPRYKVAKRGQDVALRCDPISGHVSLFWYQQALGQGPEFLTYFQNEAQLDKSGLPSDRFFAERPEGSVSTLKIQRTQQEDSAVYLCASSLNFAGTEAFFGQGTRLTVV.

This chain joins TRBV7-9 and TRBJ1-3; 7 bases are shared with TRBD1. The germline V gene encodes CDR1 SEHNR and CDR2 FQNEAQ (reference sequence). The CDR3 consists of 15 residues. V trimming: 5 bases; J trimming: 6 bases; junction bases outside the gene matches: 10. The CDR3 region has the DNA TGTGCCAGCAGCAAGGCGACAGGGCGTGCAAACACCATATATTTT. Translated: CASSKATGRANTIYF.

The V call is TRBV28, the J call TRBJ2-5; tentative D call: TRBD1 (6 bases). CDR3 length: 16 residues. V was shortened by 6 bases and J by 7 bases, with 24 bases between the two germline ends. The germline CDR1 and CDR2 sequences are MDHEN and SYDVKM. The CDR3 region has the DNA TGTGCCAGCAGACCACCGGACAGACCAGGTTTGGGGACCCAGTACTTC. Protein product: CASRPPDRPGLGTQYF.

The chain has TRBV18 and TRBJ2-4; TRBD2 aligns across 7 bases. Germline V CDR1 and CDR2: KGHSH, LQKENI. V lost 3 bases, J lost 3 bases, and 5 bases stayed unmatched. CDR3 length: 15 amino acids. CDR3 region: CASSPRASGKNIQYF. The DNA for the CDR3 is TGTGCCAGCTCACCCCGCGCTAGCGGCAAAAACATTCAGTACTTC.

The chain's CDR3 is CASSPTGIDQPQHF. The DNA of the CDR3 is TGTGCCAGCAGCCCTACAGGGATCGATCAGCCCCAGCATTTT. The chain is built from TRBV7-9 and TRBJ1-5, with TRBD1 as a possible D gene (6 bases). CDR3 length: 14 amino acids. Trimming stripped 5 bases from V and 5 bases from J, with 13 bases between. Germline V gene lookup returns CDR1 SEHNR and CDR2 FQNEAQ (reference sequence).

The V and J genes are TRBV30 and TRBJ2-7; D is undetermined. From germline, CDR1 is GTSNPN and CDR2 SVGIG (reference sequence). V was pared by 0 bases and J by 2 bases, with 5 bases between. The CDR3 covers 12 residues. DNA of the CDR3: TGTGCCTGGAGTGTAGGAGCCTACGAGCAGTACTTC. This gives the protein CAWSVGAYEQYF.

The rearrangement joins TRBV27 to TRBJ1-1; tentative D call: TRBD1 (5 bases). With 5 bases removed from V and 2 bases from J, the gap between germline ends came to 12 bases. The germline V gene encodes CDR1 MNHEY and CDR2 SMNVEV (reference sequence). The CDR3 is 14 residues long. The CDR3 spells CASSPHDRNTEAFF. The CDR3 DNA follows: TGTGCCAGCAGTCCCCACGACAGAAACACTGAAGCTTTCTTT.

The rearrangement links TRBV7-2 to TRBJ2-5, with 7 bases lining up with TRBD2. The CDR3 runs 16 residues. Trimming removed 4 bases from V and 0 bases from J; junction bases left unmatched: 8. Germline loops: CDR1 SGHTA, CDR2 FQGNSA. CDR3 residues: CASSSRLAAYQETQYF. In nucleotides, the CDR3 is TGTGCCAGCAGCTCTAGGCTAGCGGCGTACCAAGAGACCCAGTACTTC.

A single count supports this clone. J is TRBJ1-2 and V is TRBV4-3; tentative D call: TRBD1 (5 bases). Germline V lookup: CDR1 LGHNA, CDR2 YSLEER. The CDR3 loop spans 18 amino acids. V lost 0 bases and J 6 bases, leaving 23 bases between the germline ends. CDR3 in DNA: TGCGCCAGCAGCCAAGATCTAACTCCTCAGGGTCGGTTTGATGGCTACACCTTC. It specifies CASSQDLTPQGRFDGYTF.

This clone was observed a few times. The chain couples TRBV28 to TRBJ2-1, with 10 bases fitting TRBD1. Germline V CDR1 and CDR2: MDHEN, SYDVKM. The ends lost 10 bases at V and 7 bases at J; junction bases unmatched: 10. The CDR3 runs 14 residues. In DNA form, the CDR3 reads TGTGCCACCAAGACAGGGGGCGCGACGAATGAGCAGTTCTTC. This codes for CATKTGGATNEQFF.

The chain is built from TRBV2 and TRBJ2-5; 13 bases are a match to TRBD2. The germline V gene has CDR1 SNHLY and CDR2 FYNNEI. CDR3 size: 18 residues. J was trimmed by 3 bases and V by 5 bases; bases with no gene match: 12. The CDR3 loop is CASSYGLAGVGRKETQYF. For the CDR3, the DNA is TGTGCCAGCAGTTACGGACTAGCGGGAGTTGGGAGAAAAGAGACCCAGTACTTC.

DNA of the CDR3: TGTGCCAGCAGCTTAAGGACAGTTAACACCGGGGAGCTGTTTTTT. It specifies CASSLRTVNTGELFF. The chain has TRBV7-2 and TRBJ2-2, with D tentatively TRBD1 (6 bases). The germline V gene encodes CDR1 SGHTA and CDR2 FQGNSA. Deletions cut 2 bases from V and 2 bases from J, with 9 bases between. The CDR3 runs 15 residues.

The rearrangement joins TRBV29-1 to TRBJ2-7; TRBD2 agrees at 8 bases. The germline CDR1 and CDR2 sequences are SQVTM and ANQGSEA. The CDR3 covers 13 residues. The V and J ends lost 4 bases and 1 base, in that order; junction bases with no gene match: 3. CDR3 nucleotides: TGCAGCGTTGGACTAGCGCCTTCCTACGAGCAGTACTTC. Translating gives CSVGLAPSYEQYF.

The chain is built from TRBV28 and TRBJ2-7, with a possible D match to TRBD1 (6 bases). V was cut by 7 bases and J by 7 bases, with 20 bases left in between. Looked up from germline, CDR1 is MDHEN and CDR2 is SYDVKM. The CDR3 contains 14 residues. As DNA, the CDR3 is TGTGCCAGCACCTTCGGCAGTACAGGGAGAGAGCAGTACTTC. It codes for CASTFGSTGREQYF.

V usage is TRBV19 and J usage is TRBJ2-6; 9 bases map to TRBD1. CDR3 length: 15 residues. Germline-derived CDR1 and CDR2 are LNHDA and SQIVND (reference sequence). Trimming took 8 bases from V and 2 from J; bases not matched to a gene: 4. CDR3 loop: CASSGQGTGANVLTF. The CDR3 bases are TGTGCCAGTTCGGGACAGGGAACTGGGGCCAACGTCCTGACTTTC.